A selection of T cell receptor beta chains follows, all from one sample in a study of T cell repertoires in cytomegalovirus infection. For these receptors, no antigen is known. A single record per CDR3 protein comes from TCRdb applying MiXCR to the reads. The sample has 550,000 to 850,000 distinct CDR3 sequences, roughly a third seen once. This specimen was cultured PBMCs, taken from culture after CMV antigen stimulation. Receptor source: a human donor in good health (CMV status not recorded). Some clones in this sample may be carry-over from other donors' samples. Both conserved end residues are part of each CDR3. A D gene is named only where the DNA matches it firmly. Clone size is not always given. Where it is, it says once, few, many or a class for expanded clones.

>TRBJ2-1|.|TRBV6-2/TRBV6-3|.
CASSPQGGLDEQFF
TGTGCCAGCTCTCCTCAGGGCGGTTTGGATGAGCAGTTCTTC
>TRBJ2-5|few|TRBV5-1|.
CASSFMGPQETQYF
TGCGCCAGCAGCTTTATGGGACCCCAAGAGACCCAGTACTTC
>TRBJ2-1|many|TRBV7-8|.
CASSSSLLAGRYNEQFF
TGTGCCAGCAGCTCCTCCCTCCTAGCCGGGAGATACAATGAGCAGTTCTTC
>TRBJ2-1|many|TRBV18|TRBD2
CASSPGTSYNEQFF
TGTGCCAGCAGCCCCGGGACTAGCTATAATGAGCAGTTCTTC
>TRBJ2-3|few|TRBV4-3|TRBD2
CASSQEASGSADTQYF
TGCGCCAGCAGCCAAGAGGCTAGCGGGAGTGCAGATACGCAGTATTTT
>TRBJ2-3|.|TRBV5-6|.
CASSLEPGATDTQYF
TGTGCCAGCAGCTTGGAACCAGGGGCAACAGATACGCAGTATTTT
>TRBJ2-2|few|TRBV19|.
CASSIRRLSWKLLPGELFF
TGTGCCAGTAGTATAAGGCGACTTAGTTGGAAACTGCTACCCGGGGAGCTGTTTTTT
>TRBJ2-5|few|TRBV7-2|.
CASSLTSGSGGETQYF
TGTGCCAGCAGCTTAACGAGCGGCTCGGGTGGGGAGACCCAGTACTTC
>TRBJ2-1|.|TRBV19|TRBD2
CASSIGGGEEQFF
TGTGCCAGTAGTATAGGGGGGGGAGAGGAGCAGTTCTTC
>TRBJ2-5|.|TRBV6-6|TRBD2
CASSRGAGGPQETQYF
TGTGCCAGCAGTCGGGGAGCGGGGGGTCCCCAAGAGACCCAGTACTTC
>TRBJ2-2|.|TRBV20-1|TRBD2
CSARVARGRAYTGELFF
TGCAGTGCTAGAGTTGCTAGAGGGAGGGCCTACACCGGGGAGCTGTTTTTT
>TRBJ1-4|many|TRBV4-1|TRBD1
CASSHGQGGEKLFF
TGCGCCAGCAGCCACGGACAGGGAGGAGAAAAACTGTTTTTT
>TRBJ2-7|.|TRBV7-2|.
CASSPRVGYSGQYF
TGTGCCAGCAGCCCCAGAGTGGGGTATTCCGGGCAGTACTTC
>TRBJ1-2|.|TRBV5-4|TRBD1
CASSLLGGAGYGYTF
TGTGCCAGCAGCTTGTTAGGGGGCGCCGGCTATGGCTACACCTTC
>TRBJ1-2|.|TRBV28|TRBD1
CASSVQGDYGYTF
TGTGCCAGCAGTGTACAGGGGGACTATGGCTACACCTTC
>TRBJ2-7|.|TRBV7-6|TRBD2
CASSPRPGLTYEQYF
TGTGCCAGCAGCCCCCGTCCGGGACTAACCTACGAGCAGTACTTC
>TRBJ1-5|once|TRBV19|TRBD1
CASSTQGYSNQPQHF
TGTGCCAGTAGTACACAGGGGTATAGCAATCAGCCCCAGCATTTT
>TRBJ2-1|.|TRBV20-1|.
CSARDLSLVSSYNEQFF
TGCAGTGCTAGAGATCTTTCCTTGGTGAGCTCCTACAATGAGCAGTTCTTC
>TRBJ1-4|.|TRBV4-1|.
CASSQEGQSNEKLFF
TGCGCCAGCAGCCAAGAGGGCCAGTCTAATGAAAAACTGTTTTTT
>TRBJ2-1|few|TRBV28|.
CASSSWRGQFF
TGTGCCAGCAGTTCTTGGAGGGGGCAGTTCTTC
>TRBJ2-7|.|TRBV7-6|.
CASSPVGQAYEQYF
TGTGCCAGCAGCCCTGTCGGACAAGCCTACGAGCAGTACTTC
>TRBJ2-7|few|TRBV7-8|.
CASSLGRVIHEQYF
TGTGCCAGCAGCTTAGGCAGGGTGATTCACGAGCAGTACTTC
>TRBJ2-5|.|TRBV2|.
CASLPRGETQYF
TGTGCCAGCCTGCCTCGAGGGGAGACCCAGTACTTC
>TRBJ2-7|.|TRBV6-6|.
CASLTSRLGVSYEQYF
TGTGCCAGCTTAACCTCGAGATTGGGGGTTTCCTACGAGCAGTACTTC
>TRBJ1-5|many|TRBV7-2|TRBD1
CASSLVGTGLGQPQHF
TGTGCCAGCAGCTTAGTCGGGACAGGATTGGGTCAGCCCCAGCATTTT
>TRBJ1-1|few|TRBV7-9|TRBD1
CASSLFPGGAFGF
TGTGCCAGCAGCTTATTTCCAGGGGGCGCGTTTGGATTT